This T cell receptor beta chain was captured in a study of shared clonotypes between healthy human individuals. Study observations and caveats: Among non-shared clonotypes, generation probabilities were lower than among those shared by all four donors. The authors expected sequencing depth to affect clonotype sharing among donors. Large sequencing depth failed to make sorted-subset sequencing complete, rarefaction showed.

The assay was immunoSEQ multiplex PCR, and TCRdb's table has in-frame clones only and misses some. The data show more than 500,000 clones, with about 96% seen just once and about 0.067% held by the top ten. The donor cohort consisted entirely of Caucasian adults residing in Nashville, Tennessee. As regards this clone: Its antigen is undetermined.

Sequences were obtained from naive CD4+ T cells sorted from blood. As to subset: CD45RA+ positively selected. The receptor was isolated from a woman in her twenties or thirties in good health.

The DNA for the CDR3 is TGTGCCAGCAGCGAAGCAAGCGCGGGCACCGGGGAGCTGTTTTTT. Encoded protein: CASSEASAGTGELFF. The chain has TRBV28 and TRBJ2-2, with D possibly TRBD2 on 5 matching bases. This CDR3 comprises 15 residues. The V end lost 6 bases, the J end lost 4 bases, and 15 bases lay between the germline ends. Germline V CDR1 and CDR2: MDHEN, SYDVKM. Looking up the rest from reference TRBV28 and TRBJ2-2 gives the full variable domain: DVKVTQSSRYLVKRTGEKVFLECVQDMDHENMFWYRQDPGLGLRLIYFSYDVKMKEKGDIPEGYSVSREKKERFSLILESASTNQTSMYLCASSEASAGTGELFFGEGSRLTVL.